These 7 T cell receptor beta chains originate from one sample sequenced in a study of blood T cell repertoires in COVID-19. Libraries were prepared by immunoSEQ multiplex PCR; TCRdb keeps only in-frame clonotypes and omits some of them. The table includes some 100,000 clones, roughly 85% detected once. The sequenced material came from peripheral blood. These receptors came from a man between 65 and 79 years old with active or convalescent COVID-19.

This sequence joins TRBV19 and TRBJ2-2; 7 bases agree with TRBD2. V dropped 7 bases and J dropped 5; count of bases not matched to a gene: 7. The CDR3 has 14 residues. CDR1 is LNHDA and CDR2 is SQIVND in the germline V gene (reference sequence). For the CDR3, the DNA is TGTGCCAGTATCCCCGCCGGGGGGACCGGGGAGCTGTTTTTT. Protein product: CASIPAGGTGELFF.

The chain combines TRBV29-1 with TRBJ1-2; 7 positions match TRBD1. Germline values: CDR1 SQVTM, CDR2 ANQGSEA. This CDR3 has 14 amino acids. Trimming at V came to 3 bases and at J to 4 bases, leaving 8 bases not matched to a gene. The chain's CDR3 is CSVENEQGRYGYTF. CDR3 DNA sequence: TGCAGCGTTGAGAACGAACAGGGGCGCTATGGCTACACCTTC.

The rearrangement uses TRBV6-5 and TRBJ2-3, with D possibly matching TRBD2 (6 bases). Per the germline V gene, CDR1 is MNHEY and CDR2 is SVGAGI. The CDR3 extends over 15 amino acids. Deletions cut 7 bases from V and 1 base from J, with 15 bases between. This CDR3 is CASTPGGSGTDTQYF. CDR3 sequence (DNA): TGTGCCAGCACCCCCGGGGGTAGCGGCACAGATACGCAGTATTTT.

This clone was observed once. The chain combines TRBV7-9 with TRBJ1-5; D gene uncertain. Trimming took off 5 bases at V and 5 bases at J, with 10 bases between the two ends. Germline V CDR1 and CDR2: SEHNR, FQNEAQ (reference sequence). The CDR3 has 13 residues. The CDR3 loop reads CASSQTEYQPQHF. In DNA form, the CDR3 reads TGTGCCAGCAGCCAAACAGAGTATCAGCCCCAGCATTTT.

V usage is TRBV11-3 and J usage is TRBJ2-7, with TRBD1 matching 12 bases. V lost 5 bases and J lost 4; bases outside the gene matches: 6. This CDR3 spans 15 amino acids. Germline assignment: CDR1 SGHNT and CDR2 YENEEA. The CDR3 spells CASSTGTGGKYEQYF. Written as DNA, the CDR3 is TGTGCCAGCAGCACCGGGACAGGGGGCAAGTACGAGCAGTACTTC. The complete variable domain, with remaining parts taken from reference TRBV11-3 and TRBJ2-7, reads EAGVVQSPRYKIIEKKQPVAFWCNPISGHNTLYWYLQNLGQGPELLIRYENEEAVDDSQLPKDRFSAERLKGVDSTLKIQPAELGDSAVYLCASSTGTGGKYEQYFGPGTRLTVT.

V usage is TRBV24-1 and J usage is TRBJ2-7, with 10 bases that match TRBD1. Germline lookup yields CDR1 KGHDR and CDR2 SFDVKD. The V segment lost 3 bases and the J segment 2 bases; nucleotides outside the gene matches: 15. The CDR3 has 19 amino acids. Written as DNA, the CDR3 is TGTGCCACCAGTGATACTCCGGGACAGGGGCCCGGGGGCCCCTACGAGCAGTACTTC. As protein: CATSDTPGQGPGGPYEQYF.

This clone was found a few times. The chain uses TRBV6-2 or TRBV6-3 and TRBJ2-5, with a tentative D call TRBD2 (7 bases). The CDR3 is made up of 14 amino acids. V dropped 5 bases and J dropped 5 bases, with 15 bases sitting between them. The germline CDR1 and CDR2 sequences are MNHEY and SVGEGT. The CDR3 nucleotides are TGTGCCAGCAGTCGGTACAGGGAGGGTGAGACCCAGTACTTC. Translated: CASSRYREGETQYF.